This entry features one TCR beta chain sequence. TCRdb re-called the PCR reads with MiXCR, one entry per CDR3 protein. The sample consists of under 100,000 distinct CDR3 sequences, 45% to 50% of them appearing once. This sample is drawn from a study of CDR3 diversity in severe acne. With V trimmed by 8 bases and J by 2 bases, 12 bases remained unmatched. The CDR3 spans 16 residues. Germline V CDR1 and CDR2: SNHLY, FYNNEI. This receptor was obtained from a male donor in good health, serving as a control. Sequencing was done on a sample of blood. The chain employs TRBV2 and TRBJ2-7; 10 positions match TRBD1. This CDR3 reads CASGGFWDRGTYEQYF. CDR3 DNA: TGTGCCAGCGGGGGATTCTGGGACAGGGGAACCTACGAGCAGTACTTC.